The 16 T cell receptor beta chains reported below all come from one sample, sequenced in a study of control samples from healthy donors and cancer patients. The assay was immunoSEQ multiplex PCR, and TCRdb's table has in-frame clones only and misses some. The table shows 150,000 to 200,000 clones, with roughly 94% occurring only once. The specimen sequenced was blood. The receptors derive from a woman in her late teens or twenties in good health.

Only one count was recorded for this clone. The V and J genes are TRBV7-9 and TRBJ2-1; 10 positions match TRBD1. Germline lookup yields CDR1 SEHNR and CDR2 FQNEAQ (reference sequence). After removal of 5 bases from V and 3 bases from J, the junction contained 7 bases not matched to a gene. The CDR3 covers 16 residues. CDR3 sequence: CASSTHRDRGYNEQFF. The DNA of the CDR3 is TGTGCCAGCAGCACCCACCGGGACAGGGGCTACAATGAGCAGTTCTTC.

This chain links TRBV5-1 with TRBJ1-2; 9 bases match TRBD1. The V gene end was trimmed by 4 bases and the J gene end by 4 bases; junction bases not matched to a gene: 11. CDR3 size: 16 residues. Germline loops: CDR1 SGHRS, CDR2 YFSETQ. CDR3: CASSLDPGQGPYGYTF. In nucleotides, the CDR3 is TGCGCCAGCAGCCTAGATCCGGGACAGGGTCCCTATGGCTACACCTTC.

The chain carries TRBV9 and TRBJ1-1, with 9 nucleotides matching TRBD1. CDR1 SGDLS and CDR2 YYNGEE come from the germline V gene. V lost 0 bases to trimming and J lost 11 bases; unmatched junction nucleotides: 5. CDR3 size: 13 residues. The CDR3 DNA follows: TGTGCCAGCAGCGTAGAGGACAGGGGTCGTGCTTTCTTT. This gives the protein CASSVEDRGRAFF.

This clone was found once. This chain connects TRBV19 to TRBJ2-2; D is ambiguous. V was cut by 5 bases and J by 4 bases, with 11 bases left in between. The CDR3 length is 14 residues. Looked up from germline, CDR1 is LNHDA and CDR2 is SQIVND (reference sequence). In nucleotides, the CDR3 is TGTGCCAGTAGTGTCGCAGGTGGCACCGGGGAGCTGTTTTTT. Its protein product is CASSVAGGTGELFF.

The V gene is TRBV3-1 (or the pseudogene TRBV3-2), the J gene TRBJ1-3; tentative D call: TRBD1 (5 bases). The germline V and J ends were trimmed by 0 bases and 3 bases, with 9 bases remaining between them. CDR1 is LGHDT, CDR2 YNNKEL, per germline (reference sequence). The CDR3 runs to 15 residues. CDR3 bases: TGTGCCAGCAGCCAAGAGGGGCGGGATGGAAACACCATATATTTT. Encoded protein: CASSQEGRDGNTIYF.

The chain combines TRBV11-3 with TRBJ1-2, with D possibly TRBD1 on 5 matching bases. CDR3 length: 14 amino acids. The V gene's germline CDR1 is SGHNT and CDR2 YENEEA. Trimming took 2 bases from V and 4 from J, leaving 11 bases between them. The CDR3 is CASSLYGGFYGYTF. The CDR3 DNA is TGTGCCAGCAGCTTATACGGGGGATTCTATGGCTACACCTTC.

This chain links TRBV15 with TRBJ1-1; D call uncertain. The CDR3 extends over 11 amino acids. Trimming removed 8 bases at V and 1 base at J, with 5 bases between. Germline V gene data show CDR1 as LNHNV and CDR2 as YYDKDF (reference sequence). The CDR3 DNA sequence: TGTGCCACCGGCGGGAACACTGAAGCTTTCTTT. This codes for CATGGNTEAFF.

The V and J genes are TRBV10-1 and TRBJ1-2; the D is unclear. V gave up 4 bases and J gave up 2 bases, with 8 bases separating them. The CDR3 is made up of 13 amino acids. Looked up from germline, CDR1 is WNHNN and CDR2 is SYGVQD (reference sequence). CDR3 coding DNA: TGCGCCAGCAGTGCTCGGTTGAACTATGGCTACACCTTC. This gives the protein CASSARLNYGYTF.

The gene calls are TRBV10-3 and TRBJ1-1; D unresolved. The CDR3 is 13 residues long. From germline, CDR1 is ENHRY and CDR2 SYGVKD. V gave up 10 bases and J gave up 4 bases, with 16 bases separating them. Written as DNA, the CDR3 is TGTGCCACTCAGACGGAAGGGAGCACTGAAGCTTTCTTT. Translating it yields CATQTEGSTEAFF.

The chain joins TRBV12-3 or TRBV12-4 to TRBJ1-1; D gene uncertain. The CDR3 runs 13 residues. The V end was cut by 5 bases, the J end by 3 bases, with 10 bases between. Here the CDR3 reads CASSQLRDTEAFF. In DNA form, the CDR3 reads TGTGCCAGCAGTCAACTTCGGGACACTGAAGCTTTCTTT.

The rearrangement joins TRBV28 to TRBJ1-2; 11 nucleotides align to TRBD1. There are 16 residues in the CDR3. The V gene end was trimmed by 8 bases and the J gene end by 8 bases; junction bases not matched to a gene: 16. The V gene's germline CDR1 is MDHEN and CDR2 SYDVKM. The CDR3 DNA sequence: TGTGCCAGCTCGCATAAGGGGACAGGGGGTTTTCGGGGCTACACCTTC. This sequence encodes CASSHKGTGGFRGYTF.

J is TRBJ2-1 and V is TRBV7-9; 8 bases are a match to TRBD2. Germline assignment: CDR1 SEHNR and CDR2 FQNEAQ (reference sequence). This CDR3 is 19 amino acids long. The V gene end was trimmed by 4 bases and the J gene end by 5 bases; junction bases not matched to a gene: 19. The CDR3 nucleotides are TGTGCCAGCAGCTCCACCCATTTCTTGGGACTAGACTATGACAATGAGCAGTTCTTC. Translation: CASSSTHFLGLDYDNEQFF.

In DNA form, the CDR3 reads TGTGCCAGCAGCGCCGGGACGTCGAGCACCGGGGAGCTGTTTTTT. Protein: CASSAGTSSTGELFF. V gene TRBV9 combines with J gene TRBJ2-2, with D perhaps matching TRBD1 or TRBD2 (5 bases each). The germline V and J ends were trimmed by 3 bases and 4 bases, with 13 bases remaining between them. Per the germline V gene, CDR1 is SGDLS and CDR2 is YYNGEE. The CDR3 runs to 15 residues.

The chain employs TRBV24-1 and TRBJ2-3; D gene ambiguous. The V gene lost 9 bases and the J gene lost 5 bases, with 8 bases spanning the gap. Germline CDR1 KGHDR, CDR2 SFDVKD. The CDR3 has 11 amino acids. CDR3 sequence: CATDQGDTQYF. DNA for the CDR3: TGTGCCACCGACCAAGGAGATACGCAGTATTTT.

V is TRBV2 and J is TRBJ2-7; D is unresolved. Germline CDR1 reads SNHLY; CDR2 reads FYNNEI. The CDR3 is 12 amino acids. V dropped 6 bases and J dropped 3 bases, with 9 bases sitting between them. The CDR3 coding sequence is TGTGCCAGCAGGGCTAATAGCTACGAGCAGTACTTC. Translation gives CASRANSYEQYF.

The V call is TRBV15, the J call TRBJ2-7; the D gene is possibly TRBD2 (6 bases). CDR1 and CDR2 (germline): LNHNV, YYDKDF (reference sequence). Trimming took off 8 bases at V and 0 bases at J, with 11 bases between the two ends. This CDR3 has 13 amino acids. CDR3 sequence (DNA): TGTGCCACCTCACCGGGGGTCTCCTACGAGCAGTACTTC. This sequence encodes CATSPGVSYEQYF. The variable domain in full, completed from reference TRBV15 and TRBJ2-7, reads DAMVIQNPRYQVTQFGKPVTLSCSQTLNHNVMYWYQQKSSQAPKLLFHYYDKDFNNEADTPDNFQSRRPNTSFCFLDIRSPGLGDTAMYLCATSPGVSYEQYFGPGTRLTVT.